This T cell receptor beta chain came from a study of blood T cell repertoires in COVID-19 (dated by TCRdb to 2020 to 2021). About the study as a whole: The collaborator samples originated in the United States, Italy and Spain and spanned the acute and convalescent phases of COVID-19. Samples were obtained from the ongoing ImmuneRACE study (first 160 participants) and from 950 to 1,500 subjects provided by 6 global collaborators. Where available, HLA class I and class II types were taken from metadata supplied by the sample provider and were not determined by assay-based typing. A freely available public database, intended as a resource for researchers studying the immune response to SARS-CoV-2, is where the repertoires were released. The material from the prospective study consisted of cDNA or gDNA derived from T cells, B-cell-depleted T cells, or PBMCs. The dataset comprised deeply sampled blood TCRbeta repertoires from subjects exposed to, actively infected with, or recovered from COVID-19. A de-identified subject ID, COVID-19 status, age in years and sex were almost always included in the sample metadata.

Note on this clone: The antigen this receptor binds is unknown. Base qualities are not recorded, but no much larger clone differs from it by a single base.

The collaborating institutions used their own protocols to collect whole blood in K2EDTA tubes. For TCRbeta analysis, collaborator samples were shipped as frozen whole blood, as isolated PBMCs, or as DNA extracted from either sample type. General conclusions and limits of the study: Clinical and demographic metadata were provided uncurated, with the amount varying by source and participant.

The immunoSEQ Assay, a bias-controlled multiplex PCR, was used to amplify TCRbeta CDR3 regions from genomic DNA. The study's processing was this. Within the assay, amplification of reference gene primers was used to estimate how many nucleated cells each sample contained. Sequence reads were collapsed and filtered to measure the absolute abundance of every unique TCRbeta CDR3 rearrangement. Productive Simpson clonality was computed per sample as the square root of Simpson's diversity index over productive rearrangements. In its TCRdb copy, this immuneACCESS table keeps in-frame sequences only and misses some clones. Where compared with another copy, unresolved V genes explain less than half of these, and the others have no known cause. V, J and clone size are taken as reported in that table, and D and trimming were inferred from the DNA itself. Here the sample has approximately 82,000 clones; roughly 90% occur a single time. Approximately 15% of the sample lies in the top ten.

The clonotype originates from a man aged 65 to 85 with active or convalescent COVID-19. Sequencing input: peripheral blood.

The DNA reads as follows: TGTGCCAGCAGTTCTCCGGGACTAGCCGATTACGAGCAGTACTTC. The translation is CASSSPGLADYEQYF. This chain is built from TRBV6-2 or TRBV6-3 and TRBJ2-7; 9 junctional bases match TRBD2. The CDR3 starts with the cysteine, ends with the phenylalanine, and has 15 residues. Only the CDR3 DNA is retained, 45 bases long and in frame from the first base. Here V drops 4 bases and J drops 4 bases, and the junction holds 8 bases not matched to any gene. CDR1 MNHEY and CDR2 SVGEGT were looked up in the germline V gene.